One sample yielded the 20 T cell receptor beta chains listed below, sequenced in a study of shared T cell receptors in the human thymus. Produced via immunoSEQ multiplex PCR; TCRdb's table is partial and in-frame only. The sample consists of hundreds of thousands of clones, approximately 85% of them appearing once. These same records also appear under a second study, on human thymus T cells.

The sample was thymocytes. These TCRs come from a girl younger than two with a congenital heart defect.

The V and J genes are TRBV4-3 and TRBJ1-3; tentative D call: TRBD1 (6 bases). The germline V and J ends were trimmed by 0 bases and 0 bases, with 15 bases remaining between them. The CDR3 contains 18 residues. Germline V gene sequence: CDR1 LGHNA, CDR2 YSLEER. Written as DNA, the CDR3 is TGCGCCAGCAGCCAAGATAAGACCAGGGACAACTCTGGAAACACCATATATTTT. Its protein product is CASSQDKTRDNSGNTIYF.

The chain has TRBV28 and TRBJ1-2; no reliable D call. The CDR3 length is 14 residues. Per the germline V gene, CDR1 is MDHEN and CDR2 is SYDVKM. V dropped 3 bases and J dropped 6 bases, with 14 bases sitting between them. Here the CDR3 reads CASSLGRRRDGYTF. The DNA of the CDR3 is TGTGCCAGCAGTTTGGGCAGGAGGCGTGATGGCTACACCTTC.

Here the CDR3 reads CASSYGTSGGYEQYF. For the CDR3, the DNA is TGTGCCAGCAGTTACGGGACTAGCGGGGGCTACGAGCAGTACTTC. The chain recombines TRBV6-5 with TRBJ2-7; 14 positions match TRBD2. Trimming took 2 bases from V and 3 from J; bases not matched to a gene: 0. The CDR3 extends over 15 amino acids. CDR1 MNHEY and CDR2 SVGAGI come from the germline V gene.

CDR3 coding DNA: TGTGCCAGCAGCCACTCACGACCCACTAGCGGGAGTTACTACGAGCAGTACTTC. Encoded protein: CASSHSRPTSGSYYEQYF. The chain uses TRBV7-2 and TRBJ2-7; TRBD2 aligns across 11 bases. CDR1 and CDR2 (germline): SGHTA, FQGNSA. The V and J ends lost 5 bases and 3 bases, in that order; junction bases with no gene match: 15. The CDR3 extends over 18 amino acids.

The genes are TRBV2 and TRBJ1-1; 7 nucleotides match TRBD1. V trimming: 8 bases; J trimming: 5 bases; junction bases outside the gene matches: 11. From germline, CDR1 is SNHLY and CDR2 FYNNEI. The CDR3 has 14 residues. The CDR3 DNA follows: TGTGCCAGCCAGACCAGGGGGGTCTTGACTGAAGCTTTCTTT. Amino acids: CASQTRGVLTEAFF.

This chain joins TRBV6-1 and TRBJ1-3; TRBD1 might be the D (6 bases). V lost 6 bases to trimming and J lost 4 bases, with 13 bases between them. The CDR3 length is 14 residues. Germline lookup yields CDR1 MNHNS and CDR2 SASEGT. The CDR3 reads CASREQGKGNTIYF. The CDR3, as DNA: TGTGCCAGCAGGGAACAGGGTAAAGGAAACACCATATATTTT.

This rearrangement joins TRBV6-6 to TRBJ1-2; possibly TRBD1 for D (6 bases). Germline V gives CDR1 MNHNY, CDR2 SVGAGI (reference sequence). Deletions cut 3 bases from V and 6 bases from J, with 14 bases between. The CDR3 length is 14 residues. In nucleotides, the CDR3 is TGTGCCAGCAGTTATCTTGACAGGTCGGATGGCTACACCTTC. This gives the protein CASSYLDRSDGYTF.

The chain is built from TRBV2 and TRBJ2-1, with unresolved D. The CDR3 contains 11 residues. In germline, CDR1 is SNHLY, CDR2 FYNNEI. V lost 6 bases to trimming and J lost 7 bases, with 7 bases between them. This chain's CDR3 is CASSERNEQFF. The CDR3 coding sequence is TGTGCCAGCAGCGAGAGGAATGAGCAGTTCTTC.

This chain connects TRBV9 to TRBJ1-3; D may be TRBD1 (6 bases). This CDR3 is 15 amino acids long. The germline CDR1 and CDR2 sequences are SGDLS and YYNGEE. V was trimmed by 4 bases and J by 0 bases, leaving 11 bases between them. The CDR3 here is CASSPGTFSGNTIYF. The CDR3 nucleotides read TGTGCCAGCAGCCCGGGGACATTCTCTGGAAACACCATATATTTT.

This chain links TRBV5-1 with TRBJ2-7; D is ambiguous. Germline CDR1 SGHRS, CDR2 YFSETQ. The CDR3 is 15 amino acids. Trimming removed 5 bases from V and 1 base from J, with 16 bases in between. CDR3 DNA sequence: TGCGCCAGCAGTCTTTATTGTGCCAGTTCCTACGAGCAGTACTTC. It specifies CASSLYCASSYEQYF. Together with reference TRBV5-1 and TRBJ2-7, the CDR3 gives the full variable domain: KAGVTQTPRYLIKTRGQQVTLSCSPISGHRSVSWYQQTPGQGLQFLFEYFSETQRNKGNFPGRFSGRQFSNSRSEMNVSTLELGDSALYLCASSLYCASSYEQYFGPGTRLTVT.

The CDR3 nucleotides are TGTGCCAGCAGTCCCGAGGGGGGGAGAGCCTACGAGCAGTACTTC. It encodes CASSPEGGRAYEQYF. This rearrangement joins TRBV6-4 to TRBJ2-7, with D possibly matching TRBD2 (7 bases). The V gene lost 5 bases and the J gene lost 2 bases, with 16 bases spanning the gap. The length of the CDR3 is 15 residues. The V gene's germline CDR1 is MRHNA and CDR2 SNTAGT.

The V call is TRBV5-1, the J call TRBJ1-2, with 12 bases that match TRBD1. Trimming cost V 5 bases and J 7 bases; bases outside gene matches: 6. This CDR3 has 14 amino acids. CDR1 and CDR2 from the germline V gene are SGHRS and YFSETQ. This CDR3 reads CASSPGQGACGYTF. The CDR3 nucleotides are TGCGCCAGCAGTCCGGGACAGGGGGCTTGTGGCTACACCTTC.

The V gene is TRBV7-2, the J gene TRBJ2-3; 8 bases agree with TRBD2. CDR1 and CDR2 (germline): SGHTA, FQGNSA. The CDR3 covers 15 residues. V shed 5 bases, J shed 3 bases, and the junction held 7 bases outside the gene matches. CDR3 residues: CASSGKRGLTDTQYF. CDR3 nucleotide sequence: TGTGCCAGCAGCGGCAAGCGGGGGTTAACAGATACGCAGTATTTT.

The table lists this clone with a few counts. The chain uses TRBV5-5 and TRBJ2-5; D is perhaps TRBD1 (5 bases). The V gene's germline CDR1 is SGHKS and CDR2 YYEKEE (reference sequence). The CDR3 consists of 15 residues. V was cut by 4 bases and J by 3 bases, with 16 bases left in between. The CDR3 sequence is CASSLLQGQEETQYF. The CDR3 nucleotides are TGTGCCAGCAGCCTCCTCCAGGGTCAGGAAGAGACCCAGTACTTC.

The genes are TRBV30 and TRBJ1-2; D gene uncertain. The CDR3 consists of 16 residues. Between the trimmed V and J ends, which lost 3 bases and 4 bases, there was a span of 21 bases. Germline loops: CDR1 GTSNPN, CDR2 SVGIG (reference sequence). The CDR3 DNA is TGTGCCTGGAGAAAGCCCCGGGTTCCGGAGGCCTATGGCTACACCTTC. It translates to CAWRKPRVPEAYGYTF.

V gene TRBV11-2 combines with J gene TRBJ1-1, with D unresolved. Trimming took off 3 bases at V and 0 bases at J, with 5 bases between the two ends. The germline gives CDR1 SGHAT, CDR2 FQNNGV. The CDR3 contains 13 residues. In DNA, the CDR3 is TGTGCCAGCAGCTTTCAGTTGAACACTGAAGCTTTCTTT. This gives the protein CASSFQLNTEAFF.

In this sample, this clone turned up once. The chain is built from TRBV5-5 and TRBJ1-2; D remains ambiguous. The CDR3 totals 11 residues. Germline V CDR1 and CDR2: SGHKS, YYEKEE (reference sequence). Deletions cut 1 base from V and 6 bases from J, with 4 bases between. The CDR3 is CASSLYDGYTF. The CDR3 nucleotides read TGTGCCAGCAGCTTGTATGATGGCTACACCTTC.

The genes are TRBV7-3 and TRBJ1-1, with 10 nucleotides matching TRBD1. V lost 5 bases and J lost 6; bases outside the gene matches: 15. Germline V gene data show CDR1 as SGHTA and CDR2 as FQGTGA. The CDR3 spans 17 residues. The CDR3: CASSPEGGQGPRPEAFF. As DNA, the CDR3 is TGTGCCAGCAGCCCAGAGGGGGGACAGGGGCCTAGGCCTGAAGCTTTCTTT. Variable domain in full (rest from reference TRBV7-3 and TRBJ1-1): GAGVSQTPSNKVTEKGKYVELRCDPISGHTALYWYRQSLGQGPEFLIYFQGTGAADDSGLPNDRFFAVRPEGSVSTLKIQRTERGDSAVYLCASSPEGGQGPRPEAFFGQGTRLTVV.

J is TRBJ1-1 and V is TRBV6-7; D uncertain. TRBV6-7 is an open reading frame, and its role is uncertain. The V end lost 0 bases, the J end lost 7 bases, and 6 bases lay between the germline ends. The CDR3 is 12 amino acids. CDR3 amino acids: CASSYSRFEAFF. CDR3 nucleotide sequence: TGTGCCAGCAGTTACTCGAGATTTGAAGCTTTCTTT.

V and J are TRBV28 and TRBJ2-7, with TRBD2 matching 7 bases. The CDR3 sequence is 17 residues long. Germline CDR1 is MDHEN and CDR2 is SYDVKM. The V segment lost 1 base and the J segment 4 bases; nucleotides outside the gene matches: 13. The CDR3 nucleotides read TGTGCCAGCAGTTTATCCGGGGGGAAGGGTGGTGATTACGAGCAGTACTTC. It translates to CASSLSGGKGGDYEQYF.